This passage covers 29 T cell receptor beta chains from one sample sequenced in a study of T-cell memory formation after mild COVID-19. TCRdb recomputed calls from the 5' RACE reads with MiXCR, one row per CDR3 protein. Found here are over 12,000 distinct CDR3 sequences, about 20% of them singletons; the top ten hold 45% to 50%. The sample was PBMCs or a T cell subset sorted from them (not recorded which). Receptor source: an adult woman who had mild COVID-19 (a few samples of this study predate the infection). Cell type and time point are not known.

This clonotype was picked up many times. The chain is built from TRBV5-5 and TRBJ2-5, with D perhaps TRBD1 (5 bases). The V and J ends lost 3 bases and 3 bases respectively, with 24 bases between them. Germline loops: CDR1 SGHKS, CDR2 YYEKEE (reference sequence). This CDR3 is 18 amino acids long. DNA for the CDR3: TGTGCCAGCAGCTCAGGATATCCTGACAGCGTCAACAAAGAGACCCAGTACTTC. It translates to CASSSGYPDSVNKETQYF. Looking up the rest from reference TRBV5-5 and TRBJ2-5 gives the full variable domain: DAGVTQSPTHLIKTRGQQVTLRCSPISGHKSVSWYQQVLGQGPQFIFQYYEKEERGRGNFPDRFSARQFPNYSSELNVNALLLGDSALYLCASSSGYPDSVNKETQYFGPGTRLLVL.

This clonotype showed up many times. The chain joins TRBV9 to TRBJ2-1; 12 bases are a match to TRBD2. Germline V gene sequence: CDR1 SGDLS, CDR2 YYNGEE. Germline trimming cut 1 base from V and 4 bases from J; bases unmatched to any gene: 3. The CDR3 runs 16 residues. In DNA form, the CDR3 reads TGTGCCAGCAGCGTATCCGGACTAGCGGGATACAATGAGCAGTTCTTC. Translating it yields CASSVSGLAGYNEQFF.

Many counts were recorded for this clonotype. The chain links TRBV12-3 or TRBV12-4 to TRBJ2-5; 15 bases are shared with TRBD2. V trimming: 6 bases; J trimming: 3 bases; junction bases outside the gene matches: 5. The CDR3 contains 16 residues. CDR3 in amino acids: CASSRGLAGGKETQYF. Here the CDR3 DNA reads TGTGCCAGCAGCCGGGGACTAGCGGGGGGCAAAGAGACCCAGTACTTC.

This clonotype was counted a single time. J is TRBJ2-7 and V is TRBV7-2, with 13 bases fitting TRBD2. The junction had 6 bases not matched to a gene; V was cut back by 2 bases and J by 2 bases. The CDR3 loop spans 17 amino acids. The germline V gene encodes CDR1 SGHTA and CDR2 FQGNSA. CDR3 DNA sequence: TGTGCCAGCAGCTTACGGGACACTAGCGGGGGGGCCTACGAGCAGTACTTC. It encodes CASSLRDTSGGAYEQYF.

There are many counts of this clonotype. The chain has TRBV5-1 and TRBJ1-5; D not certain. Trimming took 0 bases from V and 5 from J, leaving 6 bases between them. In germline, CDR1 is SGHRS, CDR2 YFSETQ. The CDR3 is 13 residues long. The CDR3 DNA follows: TGCGCCAGCAGCTTGGGTGATTATCAGCCCCAGCATTTT. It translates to CASSLGDYQPQHF.

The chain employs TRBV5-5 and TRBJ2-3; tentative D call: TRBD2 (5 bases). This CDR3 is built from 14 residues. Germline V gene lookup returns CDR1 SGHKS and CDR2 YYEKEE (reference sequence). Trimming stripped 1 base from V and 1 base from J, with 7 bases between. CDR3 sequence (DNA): TGTGCCAGCAGCTTGAGGCGGGGCACAGATACGCAGTATTTT. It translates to CASSLRRGTDTQYF.

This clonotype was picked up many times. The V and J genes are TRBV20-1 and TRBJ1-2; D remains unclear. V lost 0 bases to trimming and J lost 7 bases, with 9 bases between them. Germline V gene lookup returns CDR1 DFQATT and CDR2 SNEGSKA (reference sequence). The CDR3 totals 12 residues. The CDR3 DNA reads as TGCAGTGCTAGAGATTACCTAGTTGGCTACACCTTC. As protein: CSARDYLVGYTF.

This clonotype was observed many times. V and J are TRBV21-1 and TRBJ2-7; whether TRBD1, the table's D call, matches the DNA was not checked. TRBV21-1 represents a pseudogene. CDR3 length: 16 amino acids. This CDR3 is CASSKKVRDRGNEQYF. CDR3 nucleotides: TGTGCCAGCAGCAAAAAGGTTAGGGACAGGGGCAACGAGCAGTACTTC.

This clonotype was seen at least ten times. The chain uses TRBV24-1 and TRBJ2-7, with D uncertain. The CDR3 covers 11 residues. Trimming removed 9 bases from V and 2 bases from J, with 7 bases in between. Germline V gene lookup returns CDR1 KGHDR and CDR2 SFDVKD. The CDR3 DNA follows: TGTGCCACCCCACCACCCTACGAGCAGTACTTC. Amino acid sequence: CATPPPYEQYF.

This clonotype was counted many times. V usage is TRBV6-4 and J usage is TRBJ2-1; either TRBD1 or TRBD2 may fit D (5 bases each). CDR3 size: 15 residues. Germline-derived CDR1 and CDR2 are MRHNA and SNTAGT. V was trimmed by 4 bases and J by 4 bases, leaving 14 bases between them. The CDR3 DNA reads TGTGCCAGCAGTGTCGCGAGGGGCCCTTACAATGAGCAGTTCTTC. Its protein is CASSVARGPYNEQFF.

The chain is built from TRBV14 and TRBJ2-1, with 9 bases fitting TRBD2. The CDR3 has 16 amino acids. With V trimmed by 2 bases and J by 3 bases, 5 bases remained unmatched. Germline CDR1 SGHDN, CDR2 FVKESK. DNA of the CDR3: TGTGCCAGCAGCCAATGGACTAGCGATGGCTACAATGAGCAGTTCTTC. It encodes CASSQWTSDGYNEQFF.

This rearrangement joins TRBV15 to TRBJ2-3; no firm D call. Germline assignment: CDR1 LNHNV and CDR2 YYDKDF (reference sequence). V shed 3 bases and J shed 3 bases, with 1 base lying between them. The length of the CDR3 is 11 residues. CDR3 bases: TGTGCCACCAGCAGGACAGATACGCAGTATTTT. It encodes CATSRTDTQYF.

The CDR3 sequence is CASRALGPAGYTF. The CDR3 nucleotides read TGTGCCAGCAGGGCCTTGGGACCGGCTGGCTACACCTTC. J is TRBJ1-2 and V is TRBV12-3 or TRBV12-4, with D tentatively TRBD1 (5 bases). V lost 6 bases to trimming and J lost 7 bases, with 15 bases between them. The CDR3 runs 13 residues.

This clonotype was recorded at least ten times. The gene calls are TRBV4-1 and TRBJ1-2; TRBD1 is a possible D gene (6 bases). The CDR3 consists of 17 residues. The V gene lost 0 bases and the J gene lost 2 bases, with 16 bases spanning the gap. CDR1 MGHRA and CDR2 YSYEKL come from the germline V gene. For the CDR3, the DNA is TGCGCCAGCAGCCAAGATTGGGACAACCTCCCCAACTATGGCTACACCTTC. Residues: CASSQDWDNLPNYGYTF.

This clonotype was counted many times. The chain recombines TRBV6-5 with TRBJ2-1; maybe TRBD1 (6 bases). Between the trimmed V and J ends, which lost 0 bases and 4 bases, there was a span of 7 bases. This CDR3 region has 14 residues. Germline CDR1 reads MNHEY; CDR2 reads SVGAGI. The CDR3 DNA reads TGTGCCAGCAGTTACTCGGGGGCTTACAATGAGCAGTTCTTC. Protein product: CASSYSGAYNEQFF.

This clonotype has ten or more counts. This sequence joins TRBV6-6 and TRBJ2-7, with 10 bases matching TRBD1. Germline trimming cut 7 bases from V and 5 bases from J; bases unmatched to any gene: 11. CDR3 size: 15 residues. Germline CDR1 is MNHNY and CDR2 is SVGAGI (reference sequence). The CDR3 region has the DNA TGTGCCAGCACTCGGACCGGGACAGGGGAGAACGAGCAGTACTTC. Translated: CASTRTGTGENEQYF.

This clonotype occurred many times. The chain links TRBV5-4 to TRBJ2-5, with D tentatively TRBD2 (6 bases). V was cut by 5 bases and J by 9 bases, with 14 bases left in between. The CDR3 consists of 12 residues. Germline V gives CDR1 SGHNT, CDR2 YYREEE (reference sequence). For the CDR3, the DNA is TGTGCCAGCAGGAGGGGCGGCGGGGCCCAGTACTTC. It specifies CASRRGGGAQYF.

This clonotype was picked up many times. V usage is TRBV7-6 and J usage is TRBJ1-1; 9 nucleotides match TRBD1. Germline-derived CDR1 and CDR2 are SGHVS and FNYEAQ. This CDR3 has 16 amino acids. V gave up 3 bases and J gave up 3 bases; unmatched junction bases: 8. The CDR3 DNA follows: TGTGCCAGCAGCTTGTCGGACAGGGGCCTGGACACTGAAGCTTTCTTT. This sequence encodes CASSLSDRGLDTEAFF. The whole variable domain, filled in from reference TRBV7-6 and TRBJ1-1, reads GAGVSQSPRYKVTKRGQDVALRCDPISGHVSLYWYRQALGQGPEFLTYFNYEAQQDKSGLPNDRFSAERPEGSISTLTIQRTEQRDSAMYRCASSLSDRGLDTEAFFGQGTRLTVV.

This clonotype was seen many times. In DNA form, the CDR3 reads TGTGCCAGCAGCCCCGGGACCCTTCAAGAGACCCAGTACTTC. Translating it yields CASSPGTLQETQYF. The chain carries TRBV7-9 and TRBJ2-5; D is tentatively TRBD1 or TRBD2 (5 bases each). The CDR3 sequence is 14 residues long. Germline loops: CDR1 SEHNR, CDR2 FQNEAQ (reference sequence). Trimming removed 5 bases at V and 2 bases at J, with 12 bases between.

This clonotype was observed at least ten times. The CDR3 is CASSLGPLAGELFF. Here the CDR3 DNA reads TGTGCCAGCAGCTTAGGCCCACTAGCCGGGGAGCTGTTTTTT. This chain links TRBV11-2 with TRBJ2-2; perhaps TRBD2 as D (5 bases). This CDR3 spans 14 amino acids. V was pared by 1 base and J by 6 bases, with 9 bases between. Germline loops: CDR1 SGHAT, CDR2 FQNNGV.

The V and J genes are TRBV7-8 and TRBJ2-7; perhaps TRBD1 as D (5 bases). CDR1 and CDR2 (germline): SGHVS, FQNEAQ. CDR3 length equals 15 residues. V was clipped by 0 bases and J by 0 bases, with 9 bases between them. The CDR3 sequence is CASSLAQGPSYEQYF. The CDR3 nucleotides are TGTGCCAGCAGCTTAGCGCAGGGTCCCTCCTACGAGCAGTACTTC.

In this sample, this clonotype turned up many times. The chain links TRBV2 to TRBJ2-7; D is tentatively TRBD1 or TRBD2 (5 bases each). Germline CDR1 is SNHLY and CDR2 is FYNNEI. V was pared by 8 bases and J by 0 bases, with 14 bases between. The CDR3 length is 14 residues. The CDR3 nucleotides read TGTGCCAGCGGGGGTCAGGGACCCTCCTACGAGCAGTACTTC. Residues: CASGGQGPSYEQYF.

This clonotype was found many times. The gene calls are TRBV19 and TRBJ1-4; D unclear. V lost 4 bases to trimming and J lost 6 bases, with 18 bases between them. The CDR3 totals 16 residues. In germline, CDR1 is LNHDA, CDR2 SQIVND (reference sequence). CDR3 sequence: CASSTSYGEFYEKLFF. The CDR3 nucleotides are TGTGCCAGTAGTACATCGTACGGGGAATTTTATGAAAAACTGTTTTTT. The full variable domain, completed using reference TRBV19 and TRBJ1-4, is DGGITQSPKYLFRKEGQNVTLSCEQNLNHDAMYWYRQDPGQGLRLIYYSQIVNDFQKGDIAEGYSVSREKKESFPLTVTSAQKNPTAFYLCASSTSYGEFYEKLFFGSGTQLSVL.

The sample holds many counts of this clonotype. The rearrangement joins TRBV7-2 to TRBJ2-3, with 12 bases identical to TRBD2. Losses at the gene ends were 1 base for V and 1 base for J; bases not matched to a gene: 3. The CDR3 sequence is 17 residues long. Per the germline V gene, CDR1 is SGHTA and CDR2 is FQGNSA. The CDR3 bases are TGTGCCAGCAGCTTAGTAGCTAGCGGGGGGGGCACAGATACGCAGTATTTT. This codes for CASSLVASGGGTDTQYF.

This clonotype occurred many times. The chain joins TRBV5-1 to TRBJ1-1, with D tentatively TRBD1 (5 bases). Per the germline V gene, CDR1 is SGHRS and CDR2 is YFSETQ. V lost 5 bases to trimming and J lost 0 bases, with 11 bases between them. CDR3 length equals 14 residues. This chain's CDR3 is CASRTLGLNTEAFF. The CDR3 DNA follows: TGCGCCAGCAGGACCCTGGGGCTGAACACTGAAGCTTTCTTT.

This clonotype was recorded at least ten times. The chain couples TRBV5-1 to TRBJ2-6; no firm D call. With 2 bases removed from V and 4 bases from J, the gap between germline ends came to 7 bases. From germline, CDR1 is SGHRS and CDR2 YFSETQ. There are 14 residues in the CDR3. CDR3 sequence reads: CASSFNPGANVLTF. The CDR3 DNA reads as TGCGCCAGCAGCTTTAACCCAGGGGCCAACGTCCTGACTTTC.

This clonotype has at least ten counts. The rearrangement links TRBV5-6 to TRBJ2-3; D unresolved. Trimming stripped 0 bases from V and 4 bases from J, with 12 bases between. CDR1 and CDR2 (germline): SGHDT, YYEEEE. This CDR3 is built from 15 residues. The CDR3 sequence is CASSLDVSTPDTQYF. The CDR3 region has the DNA TGTGCCAGCAGCTTGGACGTCTCCACCCCAGATACGCAGTATTTT.

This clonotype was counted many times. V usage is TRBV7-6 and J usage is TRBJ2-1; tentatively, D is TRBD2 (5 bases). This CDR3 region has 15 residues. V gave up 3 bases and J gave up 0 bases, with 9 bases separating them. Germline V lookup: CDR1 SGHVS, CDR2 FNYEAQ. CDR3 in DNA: TGTGCCAGCAGCTTCGCGGGTAGCTCCTACAATGAGCAGTTCTTC. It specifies CASSFAGSSYNEQFF. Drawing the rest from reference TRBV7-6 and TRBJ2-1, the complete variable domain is GAGVSQSPRYKVTKRGQDVALRCDPISGHVSLYWYRQALGQGPEFLTYFNYEAQQDKSGLPNDRFSAERPEGSISTLTIQRTEQRDSAMYRCASSFAGSSYNEQFFGPGTRLTVL.

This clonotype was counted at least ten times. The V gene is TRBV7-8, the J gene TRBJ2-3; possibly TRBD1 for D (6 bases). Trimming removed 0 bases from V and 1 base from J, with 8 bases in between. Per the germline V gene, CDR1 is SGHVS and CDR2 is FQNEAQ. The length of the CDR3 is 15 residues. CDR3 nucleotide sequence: TGTGCCAGCAGCTTAGCCTCAGGGGGCACAGATACGCAGTATTTT. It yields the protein CASSLASGGTDTQYF.